One T cell receptor beta chain is described in this entry. The specificity of this receptor is unknown. No base-level quality is on record; no much larger clone is a single base apart. Inclusive of the bounding cysteine and phenylalanine, the CDR3 is 15 residues long. Solely the CDR3 DNA is kept, with 45 bases framed from the first base. In the germline V gene, CDR1 corresponds to KGHSH and CDR2 to LQKENI. Trimming takes 2 bases off V and 7 bases off J; junction bases not matched to a gene: 5. The data were obtained in a study of blood T cell repertoires in COVID-19 (dated by TCRdb to the early 2020s). Background for the entire study: Collaborator samples came from the United States, Italy and Spain and covered acute and convalescent phases of COVID-19. The material from the prospective study consisted of cDNA or gDNA derived from T cells, B-cell-depleted T cells, or PBMCs. The dataset comprised deeply sampled blood TCRbeta repertoires from subjects exposed to, actively infected with, or recovered from COVID-19. The repertoires were released in a freely available public database meant as a resource for research on the immune response to SARS-CoV-2. Samples came from the ongoing ImmuneRACE study (first 160 participants) plus 1,254 subjects from 6 global collaborators. The sample metadata nearly always contained a de-identified subject ID, COVID-19 status, age in years and sex. Where available, HLA class I and class II types were taken from metadata supplied by the sample provider and were not determined by assay-based typing.

Each collaborating institution followed its own protocols to collect whole blood in K2EDTA tubes. For TCRbeta analysis, collaborators shipped samples as frozen whole blood, isolated PBMCs, or DNA extracted from either of those sample types. General findings and caveats noted by the study authors: Clinical and demographic metadata were provided uncurated, with the amount varying by source and participant.

The immunoSEQ Assay, a bias-controlled multiplex PCR, was used to amplify TCRbeta CDR3 regions from genomic DNA. The study's processing was this. The number of nucleated cells in each sample was estimated by amplification of reference gene primers within the assay. To quantify the absolute abundance of each unique TCRbeta CDR3 rearrangement, sequence reads were collapsed and filtered. For each sample, productive Simpson clonality was calculated by taking the square root of Simpson's diversity index across productive rearrangements. Not all clones reach the TCRdb copy of this immuneACCESS table, which keeps in-frame sequences only. Checked studies attribute under half of the gap to unresolved V genes and leave the rest unexplained. V, J and clone size reflect that table, while D and trimming were determined from the DNA. The sample has roughly 32,000 clones on record, roughly 91% of them singletons. Of the sample, roughly 1% falls within the top ten clones.

The source of this sequence is a man aged 65 to 79 with active or convalescent COVID-19. The sample was peripheral blood. The rearranged segments are TRBV18 and TRBJ2-1, and TRBD2 matches 10 of the central bases. The CDR3 reads CASSPRAGGENEQFF. The bases read TGTGCCAGCTCACCAAGAGCGGGGGGGGAGAATGAGCAGTTCTTC.